This TCR beta chain originates from a study of blood T cell repertoires in COVID-19. Background on the study: There were acute and convalescent COVID-19 samples, and they came from the United States, Italy and Spain.

In the study's own analysis: Amplification of reference gene primers provided the estimated nucleated cell counts. The method was immunoSEQ multiplex PCR; TCRdb's version includes in-frame clones alone and lacks a portion of them. From that table come the V and J calls and clone size; the DNA was used to work out D and trimming. The data contain about 500,000 clones, 87% of them seen just once; the ten biggest clones take up around 0.7%. Participants reported their clinical history, and cohort assignment relied on those reports. Recovered participants had two consecutive negative NP/OP PCR tests, healthcare professional clearance, or symptom resolution. The sample comprised PBMCs or T cells enriched from blood (not recorded which). This clonotype originated in a woman between 18 and 29 years old who had recovered from COVID-19.

The chain's CDR3 is CASSLVGALGETQYF. The CDR3 DNA reads as TGCGCCAGCAGCTTGGTGGGGGCGCTTGGAGAGACCCAGTACTTC. This rearrangement joins TRBV5-1 to TRBJ2-5; tentatively, D is TRBD1 (6 bases). V was cut by 0 bases and J by 4 bases, with 13 bases left in between. This CDR3 contains 15 residues. The V gene's germline CDR1 is SGHRS and CDR2 YFSETQ.